This TCR beta chain was sequenced in a study of blood T cell repertoires in COVID-19. The CDR3 covers 14 residues. Germline V lookup: CDR1 SQVTM, CDR2 ANQGSEA. V lost 4 bases and J lost 2, with 15 bases in between. Per the original methods: Scientists estimated how many nucleated cells there were by amplifying reference gene primers. The table came from immunoSEQ multiplex PCR; TCRdb's copy has only in-frame clones and leaves some out. The V and J calls and clone size come from that table; D and trimming were worked out from the DNA. The sample consists of roughly 170,000 clones, around nine tenths of them appearing once.

The V and J genes are TRBV29-1 and TRBJ2-7; tentative D call: TRBD2 (6 bases). The sequenced material came from peripheral blood. This sequence was found in a woman in her 70s with COVID-19, enrolled during active disease. CDR3 DNA sequence: TGCAGCGTTGGGACCCGGGAGCTTGCCTACGAGCAGTACTTC. Amino acid sequence: CSVGTRELAYEQYF.